This T cell receptor (beta chain) is drawn from a study of blood T cell repertoires in COVID-19. All enrollees were roughly 18 to 90 years old and from 20 to 30 US areas. Cohort 3 donors counted as recovered after two negative PCRs, clearance, or resolved symptoms. Source study methods: Estimates of nucleated cell counts were drawn from the amplification of reference gene primers. The data were produced by immunoSEQ multiplex PCR, yet TCRdb's version contains in-frame clones alone and is incomplete. V and J calls plus clone size are reproduced from that table; the DNA served to infer D and trimming. Among 200,000 to 250,000 clones, more than 80% were seen once, and the ten largest hold about 1.3%. The CDR3 is made up of 15 amino acids. The J segment lost 2 bases and the V segment lost 0 bases, leaving 3 bases of the junction unmatched. The germline V gene encodes CDR1 SGHRS and CDR2 YFSETQ.

This clonotype originated in a young man who had recovered from COVID-19. The source material was PBMCs or T cells enriched from blood (not recorded which). The chain has TRBV5-1 and TRBJ2-3; 7 bases agree with TRBD2. DNA for the CDR3: TGCGCCAGCAGCTTGGATGGGGGGGTCACAGATACGCAGTATTTT. Translating it yields CASSLDGGVTDTQYF.